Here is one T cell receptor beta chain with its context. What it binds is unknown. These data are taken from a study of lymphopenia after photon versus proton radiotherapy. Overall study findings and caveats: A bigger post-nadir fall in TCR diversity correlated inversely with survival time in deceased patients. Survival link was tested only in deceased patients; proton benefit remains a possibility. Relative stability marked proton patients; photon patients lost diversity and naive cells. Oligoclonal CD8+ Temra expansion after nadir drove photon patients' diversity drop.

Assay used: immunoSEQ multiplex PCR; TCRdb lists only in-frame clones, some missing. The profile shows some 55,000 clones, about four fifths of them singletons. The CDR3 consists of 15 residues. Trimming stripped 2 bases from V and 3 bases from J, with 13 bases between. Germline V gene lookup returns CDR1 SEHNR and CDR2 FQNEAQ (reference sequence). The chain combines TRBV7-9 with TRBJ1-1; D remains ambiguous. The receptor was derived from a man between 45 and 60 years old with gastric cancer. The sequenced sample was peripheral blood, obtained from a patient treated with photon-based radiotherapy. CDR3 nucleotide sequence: TGTGCCAGCAGCTTATTTAGTCCGAGGGACACTGAAGCTTTCTTT. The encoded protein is CASSLFSPRDTEAFF.